This T cell receptor beta chain was recorded in a study of T cell responses to AZD1222 COVID-19 vaccine. Study-level findings and limits: None of the repertoires were sampled until the peak T cell response had passed.

About this clone itself: Its antigen remains unidentified.

Clones were sequenced by immunoSEQ multiplex PCR, and TCRdb holds only the in-frame ones, with some missing. The table lists some 170,000 clones, 85% to 95% of them singletons. J was trimmed by 3 bases and V by 1 base; bases with no gene match: 13. Looked up from germline, CDR1 is SGHVS and CDR2 is FQNEAQ. This CDR3 has 18 residues. Sequencing used peripheral blood, obtained on day 0 of AZD1222 vaccination. The J gene is TRBJ1-1, the V gene TRBV7-8; 8 bases agree with TRBD1. The source is an adult in good health. CDR3 region: CASSLVGQGAIGDTEAFF. The DNA of the CDR3 is TGTGCCAGCAGCTTAGTAGGGCAGGGGGCCATCGGGGACACTGAAGCTTTCTTT.